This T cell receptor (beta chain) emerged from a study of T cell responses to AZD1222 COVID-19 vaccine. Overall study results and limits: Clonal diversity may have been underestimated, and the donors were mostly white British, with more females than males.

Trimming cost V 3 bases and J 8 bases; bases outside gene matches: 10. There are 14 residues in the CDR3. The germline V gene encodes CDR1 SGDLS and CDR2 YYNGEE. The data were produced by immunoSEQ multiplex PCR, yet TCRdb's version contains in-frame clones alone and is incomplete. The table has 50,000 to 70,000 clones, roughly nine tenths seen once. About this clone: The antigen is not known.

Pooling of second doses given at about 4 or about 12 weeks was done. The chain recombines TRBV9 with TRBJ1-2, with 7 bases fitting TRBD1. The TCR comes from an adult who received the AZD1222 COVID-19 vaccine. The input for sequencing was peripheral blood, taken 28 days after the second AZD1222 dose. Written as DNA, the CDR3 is TGTGCCAGCAGCGATCCGGGACAGCCGTACGGCTACACCTTC. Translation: CASSDPGQPYGYTF.